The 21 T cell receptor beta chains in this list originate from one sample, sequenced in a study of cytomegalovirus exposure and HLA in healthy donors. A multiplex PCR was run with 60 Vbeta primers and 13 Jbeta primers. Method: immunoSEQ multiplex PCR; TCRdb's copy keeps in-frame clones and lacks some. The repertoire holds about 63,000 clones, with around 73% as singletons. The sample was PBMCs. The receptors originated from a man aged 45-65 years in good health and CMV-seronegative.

The CDR3 sequence is CASSDQGSSYGYTF. CDR3 nucleotides: TGTGCCAGCAGTGACCAGGGGTCTTCCTATGGCTACACCTTC. The chain couples TRBV2 to TRBJ1-2; a possible D gene is TRBD1 (6 bases). V lost 3 bases to trimming and J lost 4 bases, with 12 bases between them. This CDR3 contains 14 residues. Per germline, CDR1 SNHLY and CDR2 FYNNEI.

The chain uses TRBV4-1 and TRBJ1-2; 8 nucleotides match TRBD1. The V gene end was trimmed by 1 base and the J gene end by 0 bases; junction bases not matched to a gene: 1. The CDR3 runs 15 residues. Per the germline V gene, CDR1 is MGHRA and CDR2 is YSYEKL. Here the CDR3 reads CASSQGTGTNYGYTF. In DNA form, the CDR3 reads TGCGCCAGCAGCCAAGGGACAGGGACTAACTATGGCTACACCTTC.

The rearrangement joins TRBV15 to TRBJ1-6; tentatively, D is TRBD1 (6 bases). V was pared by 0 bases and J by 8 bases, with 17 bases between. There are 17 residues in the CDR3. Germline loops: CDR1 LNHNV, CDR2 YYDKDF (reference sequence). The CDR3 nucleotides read TGTGCCACCAGCAGAGATTGGGGGCTGCAGGTGGATTCACCCCTCCACTTT. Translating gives CATSRDWGLQVDSPLHF.

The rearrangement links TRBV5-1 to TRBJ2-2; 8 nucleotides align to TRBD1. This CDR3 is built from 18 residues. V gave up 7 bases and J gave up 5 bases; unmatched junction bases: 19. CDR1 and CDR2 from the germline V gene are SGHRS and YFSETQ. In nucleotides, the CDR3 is TGCGCCAGCTTGGCCCCCCGGACAGGGAGCTCTTTAACCGGGGAGCTGTTTTTT. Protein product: CASLAPRTGSSLTGELFF.

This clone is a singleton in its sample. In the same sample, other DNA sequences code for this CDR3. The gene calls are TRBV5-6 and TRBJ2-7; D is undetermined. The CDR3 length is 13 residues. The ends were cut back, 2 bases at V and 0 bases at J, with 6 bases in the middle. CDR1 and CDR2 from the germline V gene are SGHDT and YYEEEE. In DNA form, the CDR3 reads TGTGCCAGCAGCTTTGCGAGCTCCTACGAGCAGTACTTC. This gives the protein CASSFASSYEQYF. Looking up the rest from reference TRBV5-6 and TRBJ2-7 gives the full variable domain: DAGVTQSPTHLIKTRGQQVTLRCSPKSGHDTVSWYQQALGQGPQFIFQYYEEEERQRGNFPDRFSGHQFPNYSSELNVNALLLGDSALYLCASSFASSYEQYFGPGTRLTVT.

CDR3 protein: CASSAGSTGTNSPLHF. CDR3 DNA: TGTGCCAGCAGCGCGGGCTCGACAGGGACTAATTCACCCCTCCACTTT. The V gene is TRBV9, the J gene TRBJ1-6, with 7 nucleotides matching TRBD1. V shed 3 bases and J 6 bases; nucleotides not matched to a gene: 9. The germline gives CDR1 SGDLS, CDR2 YYNGEE. The CDR3 consists of 16 residues. The entire variable domain, with the rest obtained from reference TRBV9 and TRBJ1-6, is as follows: DSGVTQTPKHLITATGQRVTLRCSPRSGDLSVYWYQQSLDQGLQFLIQYYNGEERAKGNILERFSAQQFPDLHSELNLSSLELGDSALYFCASSAGSTGTNSPLHFGNGTRLTVT.

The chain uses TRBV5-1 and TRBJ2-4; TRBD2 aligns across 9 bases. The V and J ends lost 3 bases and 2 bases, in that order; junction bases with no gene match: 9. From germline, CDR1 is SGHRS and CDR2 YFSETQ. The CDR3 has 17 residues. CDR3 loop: CASSYEAGGESKNIQYF. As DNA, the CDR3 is TGCGCCAGCAGCTACGAAGCGGGGGGAGAGTCCAAAAACATTCAGTACTTC.

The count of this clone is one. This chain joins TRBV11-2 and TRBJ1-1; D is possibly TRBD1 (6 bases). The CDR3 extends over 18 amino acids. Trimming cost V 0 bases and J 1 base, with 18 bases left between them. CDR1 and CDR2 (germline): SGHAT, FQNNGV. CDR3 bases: TGTGCCAGCAGCTTAGATCCCAGGGGTGGGAGTCAGAACACTGAAGCTTTCTTT. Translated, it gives CASSLDPRGGSQNTEAFF.

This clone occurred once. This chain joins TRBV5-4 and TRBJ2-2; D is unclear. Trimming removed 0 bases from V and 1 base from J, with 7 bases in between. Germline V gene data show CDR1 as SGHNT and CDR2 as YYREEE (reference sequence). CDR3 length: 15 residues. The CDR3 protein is CASSLERLNTGELFF. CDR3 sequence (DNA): TGTGCCAGCAGCTTGGAACGGTTGAACACCGGGGAGCTGTTTTTT.

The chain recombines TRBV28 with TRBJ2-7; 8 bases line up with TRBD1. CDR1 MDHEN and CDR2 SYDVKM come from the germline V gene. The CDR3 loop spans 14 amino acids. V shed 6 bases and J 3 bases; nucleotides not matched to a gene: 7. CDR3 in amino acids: CASSLPGTGYEQYF. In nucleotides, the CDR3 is TGTGCCAGCAGCTTGCCCGGGACAGGCTACGAGCAGTACTTC.

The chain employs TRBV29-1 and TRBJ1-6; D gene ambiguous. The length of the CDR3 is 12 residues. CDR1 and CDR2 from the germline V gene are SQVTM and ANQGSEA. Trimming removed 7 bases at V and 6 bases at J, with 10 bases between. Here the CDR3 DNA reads TGCAGCGCTCGTACCAGTAATTCACCCCTCCACTTT. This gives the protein CSARTSNSPLHF.

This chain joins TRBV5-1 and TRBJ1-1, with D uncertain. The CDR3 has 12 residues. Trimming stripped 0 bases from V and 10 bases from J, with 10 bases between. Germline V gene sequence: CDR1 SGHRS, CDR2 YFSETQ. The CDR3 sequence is CASSLVTPAAFF. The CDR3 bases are TGCGCCAGCAGCTTGGTGACACCGGCAGCTTTCTTT. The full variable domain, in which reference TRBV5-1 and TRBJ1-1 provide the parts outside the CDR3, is KAGVTQTPRYLIKTRGQQVTLSCSPISGHRSVSWYQQTPGQGLQFLFEYFSETQRNKGNFPGRFSGRQFSNSRSEMNVSTLELGDSALYLCASSLVTPAAFFGQGTRLTVV.

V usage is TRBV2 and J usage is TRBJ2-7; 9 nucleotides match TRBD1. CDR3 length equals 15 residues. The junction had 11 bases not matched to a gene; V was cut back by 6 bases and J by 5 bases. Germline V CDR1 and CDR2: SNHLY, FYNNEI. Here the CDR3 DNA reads TGTGCCAGCAGAAGAGAAACAGGGGGCGGAAACGAGCAGTACTTC. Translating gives CASRRETGGGNEQYF.

The DNA for the CDR3 is TGTGCCAGTAGTGGCGGGGGGGCGGTCCAGTTCTTC. Translated: CASSGGGAVQFF. The V and J genes are TRBV19 and TRBJ2-1; 9 bases align to TRBD2. CDR1 is LNHDA and CDR2 is SQIVND in the germline V gene (reference sequence). J was trimmed by 13 bases and V by 5 bases; bases with no gene match: 6. This CDR3 is 12 amino acids long.

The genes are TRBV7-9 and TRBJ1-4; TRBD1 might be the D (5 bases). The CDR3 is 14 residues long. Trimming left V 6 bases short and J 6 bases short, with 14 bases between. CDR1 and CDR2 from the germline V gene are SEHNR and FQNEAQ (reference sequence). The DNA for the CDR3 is TGTGCCAGCAGGCCCCAGGGAAAGGATGAAAAACTGTTTTTT. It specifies CASRPQGKDEKLFF.

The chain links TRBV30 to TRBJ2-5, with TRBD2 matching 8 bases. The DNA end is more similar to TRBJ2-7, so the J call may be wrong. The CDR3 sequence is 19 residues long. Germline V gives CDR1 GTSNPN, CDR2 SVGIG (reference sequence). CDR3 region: CAWSRARTSRSYSSYEQYF. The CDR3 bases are TGTGCCTGGAGTCGCGCTCGGACTAGCAGATCATATAGCTCCTACGAGCAGTACTTC.

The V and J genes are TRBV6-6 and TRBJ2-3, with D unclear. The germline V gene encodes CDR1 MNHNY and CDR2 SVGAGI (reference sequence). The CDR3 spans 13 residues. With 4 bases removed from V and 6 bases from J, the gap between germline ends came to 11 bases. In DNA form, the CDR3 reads TGTGCCAGCAGTTTCCCAAAGAGGGATACGCAGTATTTT. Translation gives CASSFPKRDTQYF.

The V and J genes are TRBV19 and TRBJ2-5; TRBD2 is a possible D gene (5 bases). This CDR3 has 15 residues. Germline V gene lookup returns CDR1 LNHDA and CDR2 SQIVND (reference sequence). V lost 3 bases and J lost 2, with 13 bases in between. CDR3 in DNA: TGTGCCAGTAGTATTGGAGGTTCCCGTCAAGAGACCCAGTACTTC. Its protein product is CASSIGGSRQETQYF.

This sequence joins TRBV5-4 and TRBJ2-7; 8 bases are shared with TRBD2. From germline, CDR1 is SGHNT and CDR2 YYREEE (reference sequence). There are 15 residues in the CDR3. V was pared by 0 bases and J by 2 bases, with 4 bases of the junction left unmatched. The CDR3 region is CASSLEGSGAYEQYF. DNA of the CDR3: TGTGCCAGCAGCTTGGAGGGTAGCGGGGCCTACGAGCAGTACTTC.

CDR3 sequence (DNA): TGTGCCAGCAGTGTGGGGACAGGGGGGCATCAGCCCCAGCATTTT. This sequence encodes CASSVGTGGHQPQHF. The chain is built from TRBV2 and TRBJ1-5; 11 nucleotides match TRBD1. Trimming removed 4 bases from V and 5 bases from J; junction bases left unmatched: 4. Germline lookup yields CDR1 SNHLY and CDR2 FYNNEI. The CDR3 spans 15 residues.

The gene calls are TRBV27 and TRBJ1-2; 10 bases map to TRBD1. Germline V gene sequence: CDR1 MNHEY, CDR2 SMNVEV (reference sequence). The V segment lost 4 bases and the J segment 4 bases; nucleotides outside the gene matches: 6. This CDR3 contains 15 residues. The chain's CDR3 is CASSSGTGAVYGYTF. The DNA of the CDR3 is TGTGCCAGCAGTTCCGGGACAGGGGCAGTCTATGGCTACACCTTC.